This T cell receptor (beta chain) was recorded in a study of blood T cell repertoires in COVID-19. Overall study context: Some COVID-19 samples were acute and others convalescent; all came from the United States, Italy and Spain. In each case, the material was cDNA or gDNA derived from T cells, B-cell-depleted T cells, or PBMCs.

The method was immunoSEQ multiplex PCR; TCRdb's version includes in-frame clones alone and lacks a portion of them. The repertoire consists of under 250,000 clones, with 80% to 85% occurring once and the leading ten covering about 2.3%. CDR3 length equals 15 residues. The germline gives CDR1 MNHEY, CDR2 SVGAGI. J was trimmed by 10 bases and V by 0 bases; bases with no gene match: 4. The sequence derives from a woman aged 60-75 years with acute or convalescent COVID-19. Sequencing was performed on peripheral blood. The rearrangement uses TRBV6-5 and TRBJ1-6, with 9 bases that match TRBD1. CDR3 DNA: TGTGCCAGCAGTTACTCGGGGACAGGGAACTCACCCCTCCACTTT. Residues: CASSYSGTGNSPLHF.